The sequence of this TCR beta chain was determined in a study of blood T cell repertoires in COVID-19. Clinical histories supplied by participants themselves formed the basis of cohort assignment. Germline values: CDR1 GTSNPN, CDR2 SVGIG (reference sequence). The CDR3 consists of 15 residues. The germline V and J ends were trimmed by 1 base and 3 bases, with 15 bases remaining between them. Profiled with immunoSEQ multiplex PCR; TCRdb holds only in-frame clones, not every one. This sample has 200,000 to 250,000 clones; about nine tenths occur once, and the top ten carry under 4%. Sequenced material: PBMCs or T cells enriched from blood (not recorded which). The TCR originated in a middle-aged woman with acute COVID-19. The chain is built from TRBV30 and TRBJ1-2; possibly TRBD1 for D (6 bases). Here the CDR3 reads CAWSDQGLGYYGYTF. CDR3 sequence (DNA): TGTGCCTGGAGTGATCAGGGGTTAGGGTACTATGGCTACACCTTC.